This T cell receptor (beta chain) was documented in a study of blood T cell repertoires in COVID-19. Study-level background: PBMCs, B-cell-depleted T cells, or T cells were the source of the cDNA or gDNA that made up the material.

Libraries were prepared by immunoSEQ multiplex PCR; TCRdb keeps only in-frame clonotypes and omits some of them. Among 250,000 to 350,000 clones listed, 75% to 90% were seen once. This CDR3 contains 16 residues. Unmatched junction bases numbered 9, after V lost 4 bases and J lost 7 bases. CDR1 and CDR2 (germline): MGHRA, YSYEKL. The sequence derives from a woman aged 25 to 39 with active or convalescent COVID-19. The chain carries TRBV4-1 and TRBJ2-1, with TRBD2 matching over 11 bases. Sequencing was carried out using peripheral blood. The CDR3 spells CASSLRSGGARNEQFF. The CDR3, as DNA: TGCGCCAGCAGCCTCCGTAGCGGGGGGGCGCGTAATGAGCAGTTCTTC.